The 24 T cell receptor beta chains below come from one sample, sequenced in a study of T cell responses to AZD1222 COVID-19 vaccine. Measured with immunoSEQ multiplex PCR; TCRdb has only the in-frame clones, and not every one. This sample has about 180,000 clones, with 80% to 95% found just once. Specimen: peripheral blood, collected 28 days after the second dose of the MenACWY control vaccine. The receptors were gathered from an adult who received the MenACWY meningococcal vaccine as a control.

The chain combines TRBV10-1 with TRBJ2-2, with D hard to call. Trimming took off 7 bases at V and 6 bases at J, with 27 bases between the two ends. The germline CDR1 and CDR2 sequences are WNHNN and SYGVQD (reference sequence). The CDR3 length is 18 residues. For the CDR3, the DNA is TGCGCCAGCATCTCAGTTAACGTAGGTTTCGGTGGGGCCGGGGAGCTGTTTTTT. It encodes CASISVNVGFGGAGELFF.

This rearrangement joins TRBV6-2 or TRBV6-3 to TRBJ2-4; a weak D match, TRBD1 (6 bases). Germline V gene sequence: CDR1 MNHEY, CDR2 SVGEGT. The length of the CDR3 is 18 residues. The germline V and J ends were trimmed by 4 bases and 1 base, with 20 bases remaining between them. Here the CDR3 DNA reads TGTGCCAGCAGTTCGAGGGGGAAAGGTTCTGGGGCCAAAAACATTCAGTACTTC. Its protein product is CASSSRGKGSGAKNIQYF.

The genes are TRBV5-4 and TRBJ1-2; D may be TRBD1 (5 bases). This CDR3 spans 14 amino acids. V lost 2 bases and J lost 3, with 11 bases in between. Germline loops: CDR1 SGHNT, CDR2 YYREEE (reference sequence). The CDR3, as DNA: TGTGCCAGCAGCTTTGCCTCAGGGCACTATGGCTACACCTTC. This gives the protein CASSFASGHYGYTF.

CDR3 amino acids: CASSPGGSAGANVLTF. The CDR3 DNA is TGTGCCAGCAGCCCCGGGGGCTCGGCTGGGGCCAACGTCCTGACTTTC. V is TRBV4-2 and J is TRBJ2-6; possibly TRBD1 or TRBD2 for D (6 bases each). This CDR3 region has 16 residues. Trimming stripped 4 bases from V and 2 bases from J, with 12 bases between. Germline V gene data show CDR1 as LGHNA and CDR2 as YNFKEQ.

This chain connects TRBV30 to TRBJ2-1; 8 positions match TRBD2. The V gene's germline CDR1 is GTSNPN and CDR2 SVGIG (reference sequence). J gave up 3 bases and V 0 bases, and 4 bases lay outside the gene matches. The CDR3 totals 15 residues. The CDR3 here is CAWSVFGGVYNEQFF. The CDR3 DNA is TGTGCCTGGAGTGTATTCGGGGGGGTCTACAATGAGCAGTTCTTC. Full variable domain (rest looked up from reference TRBV30 and TRBJ2-1): SQTIHQWPATLVQPVGSPLSLECTVEGTSNPNLYWYRQAAGRGLQLLFYSVGIGQISSEVPQNLSASRPQDRQFILSSKKLLLSDSGFYLCAWSVFGGVYNEQFFGPGTRLTVL.

This chain joins TRBV5-1 and TRBJ2-2; no reliable D call. V lost 0 bases and J lost 1, with 7 bases in between. Germline lookup yields CDR1 SGHRS and CDR2 YFSETQ. CDR3 size: 15 residues. CDR3 in DNA: TGCGCCAGCAGCTTGGACCCCCTGAACACCGGGGAGCTGTTTTTT. Translated, it gives CASSLDPLNTGELFF.

V gene TRBV28 combines with J gene TRBJ1-4, with D possibly being TRBD1 (5 bases). V shed 3 bases and J shed 4 bases, with 12 bases lying between them. The CDR3 runs to 15 residues. CDR1 is MDHEN and CDR2 is SYDVKM in the germline V gene. The CDR3 DNA is TGTGCCAGCAGTTTGGACGGGGGACTTAATGAAAAACTGTTTTTT. Its translation: CASSLDGGLNEKLFF.

The chain uses TRBV6-1 and TRBJ2-3; D is unresolved. Germline V gene sequence: CDR1 MNHNS, CDR2 SASEGT. V shed 0 bases and J shed 5 bases, with 12 bases lying between them. The CDR3 contains 15 residues. Written as DNA, the CDR3 is TGTGCCAGCAGTGAAGCGAAGAGATCTCAAGATACGCAGTATTTT. Amino acids: CASSEAKRSQDTQYF.

The genes are TRBV6-4 and TRBJ1-2; D gene unclear. Germline V CDR1 and CDR2: MRHNA, SNTAGT. The CDR3 has 13 amino acids. V lost 4 bases to trimming and J lost 4 bases, with 10 bases between them. CDR3 sequence (DNA): TGTGCCAGCAGTGCCGGTAGCTTCTATGGCTACACCTTC. Translating it yields CASSAGSFYGYTF.

This rearrangement joins TRBV16 to TRBJ1-1; tentatively, D is TRBD1 (6 bases). V was clipped by 2 bases and J by 4 bases, with 14 bases between them. The V gene's germline CDR1 is KGHSY and CDR2 FQNENV. The CDR3 is 15 residues long. The chain's CDR3 is CASSQSPGAGTEAFF. The CDR3 DNA reads TGTGCCAGCAGCCAAAGCCCAGGGGCGGGCACTGAAGCTTTCTTT.

This clone was recorded once. The chain joins TRBV5-6 to TRBJ1-2; D gene ambiguous. V lost 9 bases to trimming and J lost 14 bases, with 14 bases between them. The germline CDR1 and CDR2 sequences are SGHDT and YYEEEE. The CDR3 length is 9 residues. Written as DNA, the CDR3 is TGTGCCACCGCTGAGGGTTATACCTTC. This sequence encodes CATAEGYTF.

This chain joins TRBV6-2 or TRBV6-3 and TRBJ2-7; 10 positions match TRBD1. The CDR3 loop spans 17 amino acids. V lost 6 bases and J lost 9; bases outside the gene matches: 20. Germline V gives CDR1 MNHEY, CDR2 SVGEGT. The CDR3 reads CASSSPAPGQGPYGQYF. CDR3 coding DNA: TGTGCCAGCAGCTCGCCGGCTCCGGGACAGGGGCCATATGGGCAGTACTTC.

This clone was seen a handful of times. This chain connects TRBV27 to TRBJ1-5; tentatively, D is TRBD1 (6 bases). Germline V gene data show CDR1 as MNHEY and CDR2 as SMNVEV (reference sequence). Trimming left V 6 bases short and J 3 bases short, with 12 bases between. The CDR3 length is 14 residues. As DNA, the CDR3 is TGTGCCAGCAGCCCGGGGGGGCTCAATCAGCCCCAGCATTTT. Its protein is CASSPGGLNQPQHF.

The rearrangement uses TRBV18 and TRBJ1-2; 9 bases align to TRBD1. The trim removed 3 bases at V and 2 bases at J, leaving 10 bases unmatched. The CDR3 extends over 17 amino acids. CDR1 KGHSH and CDR2 LQKENI come from the germline V gene. CDR3 sequence (DNA): TGTGCCAGCTCACCCGGAACCGGGACAGGGTCGAACTATGGCTACACCTTC. It codes for CASSPGTGTGSNYGYTF.

The chain is built from TRBV30 and TRBJ1-1; the D is unclear. Germline assignment: CDR1 GTSNPN and CDR2 SVGIG (reference sequence). The CDR3 totals 13 residues. Between the trimmed V and J ends, which lost 4 bases and 6 bases, there was a span of 15 bases. The CDR3 loop reads CAWTQRVVSEAFF. Written as DNA, the CDR3 is TGTGCCTGGACCCAGAGGGTAGTGTCTGAAGCTTTCTTT.

The chain uses TRBV7-9 and TRBJ2-3; D ambiguous. Germline values: CDR1 SEHNR, CDR2 FQNEAQ (reference sequence). This CDR3 spans 17 amino acids. Trimming cost V 0 bases and J 2 bases, with 15 bases left between them. CDR3 amino acids: CASSLALVNSLTDTQYF. In nucleotides, the CDR3 is TGTGCCAGCAGCTTAGCGCTGGTAAACAGCCTCACAGATACGCAGTATTTT.

V and J are TRBV4-2 and TRBJ2-1; the D gene is possibly TRBD1 (6 bases). The CDR3 totals 16 residues. Trimming took 0 bases from V and 12 from J, leaving 21 bases between them. CDR1 and CDR2 from the germline V gene are LGHNA and YNFKEQ. This CDR3 reads CASSQDRRTVGQRQFF. The DNA of the CDR3 is TGTGCCAGCAGCCAAGATCGGAGGACAGTTGGCCAAAGGCAGTTCTTC.

This clone has just one count. The chain employs TRBV7-9 and TRBJ1-3; TRBD1 agrees at 8 bases. The germline V gene has CDR1 SEHNR and CDR2 FQNEAQ (reference sequence). The CDR3 consists of 19 residues. V trimming: 5 bases; J trimming: 1 base; junction bases outside the gene matches: 16. CDR3 loop: CASSPPFRSGGTSGNTIYF. The DNA of the CDR3 is TGTGCCAGCAGCCCCCCGTTTCGATCAGGGGGCACTTCTGGAAACACCATATATTTT.

V usage is TRBV19 and J usage is TRBJ2-7; D might be TRBD2 (6 bases). V was clipped by 6 bases and J by 2 bases, with 14 bases between them. The CDR3 totals 14 residues. In germline, CDR1 is LNHDA, CDR2 SQIVND (reference sequence). The CDR3 is CASSPRGSPYEQYF. DNA for the CDR3: TGTGCCAGTAGCCCCCGGGGGAGCCCCTACGAGCAGTACTTC.

V usage is TRBV4-1 and J usage is TRBJ1-5; D is unresolved. The CDR3 totals 13 residues. Germline CDR1 is MGHRA and CDR2 is YSYEKL. Trimming stripped 1 base from V and 6 bases from J, with 7 bases between. Written as DNA, the CDR3 is TGCGCCAGCAGCCAAGGCCTCGGTCAGCCCCAGCATTTT. This gives the protein CASSQGLGQPQHF.

The chain carries TRBV5-3 and TRBJ1-1; no firm D call. TRBV5-3 is treated as an ORF (open reading frame) with a function not yet certain. The CDR3 covers 15 residues. Trimming removed 1 base from V and 1 base from J, with 11 bases in between. The CDR3: CARSLYGRSNTEAFF. The CDR3 DNA follows: TGTGCCAGAAGCTTGTACGGCCGATCGAACACTGAAGCTTTCTTT.

V gene TRBV7-2 combines with J gene TRBJ2-1; D gene unclear. The length of the CDR3 is 14 residues. V shed 2 bases and J shed 4 bases, with 9 bases lying between them. The germline V gene has CDR1 SGHTA and CDR2 FQGNSA. Here the CDR3 reads CASSLSREYNEQFF. The CDR3 bases are TGTGCCAGCAGCTTATCAAGGGAATACAATGAGCAGTTCTTC.

The chain couples TRBV5-1 to TRBJ1-4, with 10 bases that match TRBD1. V gave up 4 bases and J gave up 2 bases; unmatched junction bases: 5. Germline V gene lookup returns CDR1 SGHRS and CDR2 YFSETQ. The CDR3 totals 16 residues. CDR3 nucleotides: TGCGCCAGCAGCCGGGGGACAGGGGAGACTAATGAAAAACTGTTTTTT. Residues: CASSRGTGETNEKLFF. The entire variable domain, with the rest obtained from reference TRBV5-1 and TRBJ1-4, is as follows: KAGVTQTPRYLIKTRGQQVTLSCSPISGHRSVSWYQQTPGQGLQFLFEYFSETQRNKGNFPGRFSGRQFSNSRSEMNVSTLELGDSALYLCASSRGTGETNEKLFFGSGTQLSVL.

The chain uses TRBV7-8 and TRBJ1-1; no firm D call. This CDR3 comprises 15 residues. CDR1 and CDR2 (germline): SGHVS, FQNEAQ. V was cut by 5 bases and J by 0 bases, with 13 bases left in between. CDR3 sequence: CASSARLAVNTEAFF. For the CDR3, the DNA is TGTGCCAGCAGCGCCCGGCTGGCGGTGAACACTGAAGCTTTCTTT.